A selection of T cell receptor beta chains follows, all from one sample in a study of T cells in Graves' hyperthyroidism and ophthalmopathy. TCRdb re-called the multiplex PCR reads through MiXCR, storing one row per CDR3 protein. This table holds under 300,000 distinct CDR3 sequences, 20% to 25% found once. Specimen: blood. The receptors were gathered from a man aged 40-49 years with Graves' hyperthyroidism that later progressed to Graves' ophthalmopathy. Both conserved end residues are part of each CDR3. D genes are given only for firm matches. A clone size is listed for some rows: how often the clone was seen (once, few, many), or a class if it is expanded.

abundance: many; j_gene: TRBJ1-5; v_gene: TRBV6-1; d_gene: .; CDR3aa: CASSDMSQPQHF; CDR3nt: TGTGCCAGCAGTGATATGTCTCAGCCCCAGCATTTT
abundance: many; j_gene: TRBJ2-5; v_gene: TRBV20-1; d_gene: TRBD2; CDR3aa: CSARDALLAGGQKTQYF; CDR3nt: TGCAGTGCTAGAGATGCTTTGTTAGCGGGAGGGCAAAAGACCCAGTACTTC
abundance: many; j_gene: TRBJ1-1; v_gene: TRBV12-3/TRBV12-4; d_gene: .; CDR3aa: CASSHTGPGSEAFF; CDR3nt: TGTGCCAGCAGTCATACAGGGCCCGGGTCTGAAGCTTTCTTT
abundance: many; j_gene: TRBJ1-2; v_gene: TRBV4-1; d_gene: .; CDR3aa: CASSQDYRSYYGYTF; CDR3nt: TGCGCCAGCAGCCAGGATTACAGGAGCTACTATGGCTACACCTTC
abundance: many; j_gene: TRBJ2-5; v_gene: TRBV6-1; d_gene: .; CDR3aa: CASFTPWETQYF; CDR3nt: TGTGCCAGCTTCACCCCATGGGAGACCCAGTACTTC
abundance: .; j_gene: TRBJ1-2; v_gene: TRBV12-3/TRBV12-4; d_gene: .; CDR3aa: CASSPGTYRTYGYTF; CDR3nt: TGTGCCAGCAGTCCTGGGACCTATCGGACCTATGGCTACACCTTC
abundance: few; j_gene: TRBJ2-2; v_gene: TRBV12-3/TRBV12-4; d_gene: .; CDR3aa: CASSFLDTGELFF; CDR3nt: TGTGCCAGCAGTTTTTTGGACACCGGGGAGCTGTTTTTT
abundance: many; j_gene: TRBJ1-1; v_gene: TRBV19; d_gene: TRBD1; CDR3aa: CASSTRGQGNTEAFF; CDR3nt: TGTGCCAGTAGTACCCGGGGACAGGGGAACACTGAAGCTTTCTTT
abundance: many; j_gene: TRBJ1-1; v_gene: TRBV6-1; d_gene: TRBD1; CDR3aa: CASSQWSTDRAKGRADTEAFF; CDR3nt: TGTGCCAGCAGTCAATGGTCGACCGACAGGGCAAAAGGAAGGGCGGACACTGAAGCTTTCTTT
abundance: .; j_gene: TRBJ2-2; v_gene: TRBV6-1; d_gene: .; CDR3aa: CASIQGTGELFF; CDR3nt: TGTGCCAGCATCCAGGGGACCGGGGAGCTGTTTTTT
abundance: many; j_gene: TRBJ1-2; v_gene: TRBV7-9; d_gene: .; CDR3aa: CASSFSGVWGSDAVTF; CDR3nt: TGTGCCAGCAGCTTTTCTGGGGTTTGGGGGAGTGATGCGGTCACCTTC
abundance: .; j_gene: TRBJ2-3; v_gene: TRBV5-1; d_gene: TRBD2; CDR3aa: CASTWGPTSGRTDTQYF; CDR3nt: TGCGCCAGCACCTGGGGCCCGACTAGCGGGAGAACAGATACGCAGTATTTT
abundance: .; j_gene: TRBJ1-1; v_gene: TRBV6-5; d_gene: .; CDR3aa: CASSYSLAPEAFF; CDR3nt: TGTGCCAGCAGTTACTCGCTGGCACCCGAAGCTTTCTTT
abundance: many; j_gene: TRBJ2-3; v_gene: TRBV27; d_gene: .; CDR3aa: CASSLRSGLSTDTQYF; CDR3nt: TGTGCCAGCAGTTTAAGGAGCGGATTAAGCACAGATACGCAGTATTTT
abundance: many; j_gene: TRBJ2-7; v_gene: TRBV2; d_gene: TRBD1; CDR3aa: CASSVDRGRTYEQYF; CDR3nt: TGTGCCAGCAGCGTCGACAGGGGGCGGACCTACGAGCAGTACTTC
abundance: many; j_gene: TRBJ1-1; v_gene: TRBV18; d_gene: .; CDR3aa: CASSGQLGNTEAFF; CDR3nt: TGTGCCAGCTCCGGACAACTGGGAAACACTGAAGCTTTCTTT
abundance: many; j_gene: TRBJ2-7; v_gene: TRBV24-1; d_gene: .; CDR3aa: CATSDSAEDHYEQYF; CDR3nt: TGTGCCACCAGTGACTCGGCAGAGGACCACTACGAGCAGTACTTC
abundance: .; j_gene: TRBJ1-5; v_gene: TRBV12-3/TRBV12-4; d_gene: TRBD1; CDR3aa: CASRPGQGDNQPQHF; CDR3nt: TGTGCCAGCAGGCCGGGACAGGGGGACAATCAGCCCCAGCATTTT
abundance: many; j_gene: TRBJ2-5; v_gene: TRBV6-1; d_gene: .; CDR3aa: CASRSGKETQYF; CDR3nt: TGTGCCAGCAGGTCGGGCAAGGAGACCCAGTACTTC
abundance: .; j_gene: TRBJ1-2; v_gene: TRBV2; d_gene: .; CDR3aa: CASTYIGGEAHGYTF; CDR3nt: TGTGCCAGCACCTATATCGGGGGCGAAGCCCATGGCTACACCTTC
abundance: many; j_gene: TRBJ1-5; v_gene: TRBV12-3/TRBV12-4; d_gene: .; CDR3aa: CASSPTGYSNQPQHF; CDR3nt: TGTGCCAGCAGCCCGACAGGTTATAGCAATCAGCCCCAGCATTTT
abundance: .; j_gene: TRBJ1-2; v_gene: TRBV9; d_gene: .; CDR3aa: CASSLVDSHSF; CDR3nt: TGTGCCAGCAGTTTAGTGGACAGTCACTCCTTC
abundance: many; j_gene: TRBJ2-2; v_gene: TRBV6-5; d_gene: TRBD2; CDR3aa: CASSSSLGLAGGGNTGELLF; CDR3nt: TGTGCCAGCAGTTCCAGCCTGGGACTAGCGGGGGGGGGGAACACCGGGGAGCTGTTGTTT
abundance: many; j_gene: TRBJ2-2; v_gene: TRBV12-3/TRBV12-4; d_gene: .; CDR3aa: CASSTRELFF; CDR3nt: TGTGCCAGCAGCACTAGGGAGCTGTTTTTT
abundance: .; j_gene: TRBJ1-2; v_gene: TRBV5-1; d_gene: .; CDR3aa: CASSPGGGYDGYTF; CDR3nt: TGCGCCAGCAGCCCCGGTGGGGGGTACGATGGCTACACCTTC
abundance: .; j_gene: TRBJ1-2; v_gene: TRBV20-1; d_gene: .; CDR3aa: CSAISGRVDRDGYTF; CDR3nt: TGCAGTGCTATATCTGGCAGGGTGGATAGGGATGGCTACACCTTC
abundance: many; j_gene: TRBJ1-2; v_gene: TRBV15; d_gene: .; CDR3aa: CATSRNRDNYGYTF; CDR3nt: TGTGCCACCAGCAGAAACAGGGATAACTATGGCTACACCTTC
abundance: few; j_gene: TRBJ1-2; v_gene: TRBV20-1; d_gene: .; CDR3aa: CSVNSYGYTF; CDR3nt: TGCAGTGTGAACTCCTATGGCTACACCTTC
abundance: many; j_gene: TRBJ2-7; v_gene: TRBV24-1; d_gene: .; CDR3aa: CATSDLEADPSYEQYF; CDR3nt: TGTGCCACCAGTGATTTGGAGGCGGACCCCTCCTACGAGCAGTACTTC
abundance: many; j_gene: TRBJ2-2; v_gene: TRBV27; d_gene: .; CDR3aa: CASSLWPGANTGELFF; CDR3nt: TGTGCCAGCAGTTTGTGGCCAGGGGCAAACACCGGGGAGCTGTTTTTT
abundance: many; j_gene: TRBJ1-1; v_gene: TRBV18; d_gene: TRBD1; CDR3aa: CASTTGGDTEAFF; CDR3nt: TGTGCCAGCACGACAGGGGGGGACACTGAAGCTTTCTTT
abundance: once; j_gene: TRBJ2-5; v_gene: TRBV12-3/TRBV12-4; d_gene: .; CDR3aa: CASSQPGRQETQYF; CDR3nt: TGTGCCAGCAGCCAGCCAGGGCGCCAAGAGACCCAGTACTTC
abundance: many; j_gene: TRBJ2-5; v_gene: TRBV6-1; d_gene: .; CDR3aa: CASLSDGETQYF; CDR3nt: TGTGCCAGCCTGTCGGATGGGGAGACCCAGTACTTC
abundance: many; j_gene: TRBJ2-5; v_gene: TRBV12-3/TRBV12-4; d_gene: .; CDR3aa: CASSPARLDQETQYF; CDR3nt: TGTGCCAGCAGTCCAGCCCGACTAGACCAAGAGACCCAGTACTTC
abundance: .; j_gene: TRBJ2-5; v_gene: TRBV10-3; d_gene: .; CDR3aa: CAIGLVGQETQYF; CDR3nt: TGTGCCATCGGACTCGTTGGCCAAGAGACCCAGTACTTC
abundance: few; j_gene: TRBJ1-2; v_gene: TRBV6-1; d_gene: .; CDR3aa: CASSKAGQRVYGYTF; CDR3nt: TGTGCCAGCAGTAAAGCCGGACAGAGGGTCTATGGCTACACCTTC
abundance: .; j_gene: TRBJ1-3; v_gene: TRBV6-1; d_gene: .; CDR3aa: CASTTDGNTIYF; CDR3nt: TGTGCCAGCACAACAGATGGAAACACCATATATTTT
abundance: many; j_gene: TRBJ2-7; v_gene: TRBV20-1; d_gene: TRBD2; CDR3aa: CSASRLAGDYEQYF; CDR3nt: TGCAGTGCTAGTAGGCTAGCGGGGGACTACGAGCAGTACTTC
abundance: many; j_gene: TRBJ2-4; v_gene: TRBV12-3/TRBV12-4; d_gene: .; CDR3aa: CASGELAKNIQYF; CDR3nt: TGTGCCAGCGGGGAATTAGCCAAAAACATTCAGTACTTC
abundance: .; j_gene: TRBJ1-1; v_gene: TRBV6-2/TRBV6-3; d_gene: TRBD1; CDR3aa: CASSYGGAGGVPDTEAFF; CDR3nt: TGTGCCAGCAGTTACGGGGGAGCAGGGGGCGTTCCGGACACTGAAGCTTTCTTT
abundance: many; j_gene: TRBJ2-7; v_gene: TRBV5-1; d_gene: .; CDR3aa: CASSLARTRLHEQYF; CDR3nt: TGCGCCAGCAGCTTGGCCCGGACCAGACTTCACGAGCAGTACTTC
abundance: many; j_gene: TRBJ2-5; v_gene: TRBV4-1; d_gene: TRBD1; CDR3aa: CASSTGQGRETQYF; CDR3nt: TGCGCCAGCAGCACGGGACAGGGACGGGAGACCCAGTACTTC
abundance: .; j_gene: TRBJ2-5; v_gene: TRBV2; d_gene: .; CDR3aa: CASAGSPSQETQYF; CDR3nt: TGTGCCAGCGCCGGGTCCCCGTCACAAGAGACCCAGTACTTC
abundance: many; j_gene: TRBJ2-7; v_gene: TRBV15; d_gene: .; CDR3aa: CATSRDGPSRPYEQYF; CDR3nt: TGTGCCACCAGCAGAGATGGACCAAGCAGACCATACGAGCAGTACTTC
abundance: many; j_gene: TRBJ1-1; v_gene: TRBV24-1; d_gene: .; CDR3aa: CATSDSTGHFHAFF; CDR3nt: TGTGCCACCAGTGATTCTACAGGACATTTCCACGCTTTCTTT
abundance: .; j_gene: TRBJ1-5; v_gene: TRBV6-1; d_gene: .; CDR3aa: CASSHNGGNQPQHF; CDR3nt: TGTGCCAGCAGTCATAATGGGGGAAATCAGCCCCAGCATTTT
abundance: many; j_gene: TRBJ2-5; v_gene: TRBV20-1; d_gene: TRBD2; CDR3aa: CSAIARAGGETQYF; CDR3nt: TGCAGTGCCATTGCCCGGGCGGGAGGGGAGACCCAGTACTTC
abundance: many; j_gene: TRBJ1-5; v_gene: TRBV27; d_gene: TRBD1; CDR3aa: CASSMTGVEPQHF; CDR3nt: TGTGCCAGCAGCATGACAGGGGTAGAGCCCCAGCATTTT
abundance: few; j_gene: TRBJ2-5; v_gene: TRBV6-2/TRBV6-3; d_gene: TRBD1; CDR3aa: CASRYPGQGAYSRTQYF; CDR3nt: TGTGCCAGCAGATATCCGGGACAGGGTGCCTACTCCCGAACCCAGTACTTC
abundance: .; j_gene: TRBJ2-7; v_gene: TRBV11-2; d_gene: .; CDR3aa: CASSLGNQGYEQYF; CDR3nt: TGTGCCAGCAGCTTAGGTAACCAGGGCTACGAGCAGTACTTC